The 9 T cell receptor beta chains below were found in one sample sequenced in a study of cytomegalovirus exposure and HLA in healthy donors. PCR amplification relied on 60 Vbeta primers (plus 13 Jbeta primers). The assay was immunoSEQ multiplex PCR, and TCRdb's table has in-frame clones only and misses some. The sample has 49,000 or so clones. Sequenced: PBMCs. These TCRs come from a man between 35 and 55 years old in good health and CMV-seropositive.

V and J are TRBV7-3 and TRBJ2-5; 7 nucleotides align to TRBD1. The CDR3 has 14 amino acids. The V gene end was trimmed by 5 bases and the J gene end by 3 bases; junction bases not matched to a gene: 6. Per germline, CDR1 SGHTA and CDR2 FQGTGA. For the CDR3, the DNA is TGTGCCAGCAGCCCAACCGGGACAGAAGAGACCCAGTACTTC. Amino acid sequence: CASSPTGTEETQYF.

The chain recombines TRBV5-1 with TRBJ1-2; the D gene is possibly TRBD1 (5 bases). Trimming pared 6 bases from V and 8 bases from J, leaving 14 bases between. Germline V gene lookup returns CDR1 SGHRS and CDR2 YFSETQ. This CDR3 comprises 12 residues. The CDR3 nucleotides are TGCGCCAGCAAGCGGGGGGAAATCGGCTACACCTTC. This codes for CASKRGEIGYTF.

This chain connects TRBV4-2 to TRBJ2-1; the match to TRBD2 covers 16 bases. V lost 4 bases to trimming and J lost 7 bases; unmatched junction nucleotides: 4. The CDR3 length is 16 residues. Germline CDR1 LGHNA, CDR2 YNFKEQ. The chain's CDR3 is CASSPGLAGGRNEQFF. The CDR3 DNA follows: TGTGCCAGCAGCCCGGGACTAGCGGGGGGGAGGAATGAGCAGTTCTTC.

This chain uses TRBV5-1 with TRBJ2-3; 10 bases fit TRBD2. Trimming at V came to 0 bases and at J to 2 bases, leaving 3 bases not matched to a gene. CDR3 length equals 16 residues. Germline V gene data show CDR1 as SGHRS and CDR2 as YFSETQ. CDR3 sequence (DNA): TGCGCCAGCAGCTTGGTTAGCGGGGGGTTCACAGATACGCAGTATTTT. It specifies CASSLVSGGFTDTQYF.

The V call is TRBV19, the J call TRBJ1-3; D is uncertain. V lost 4 bases, J lost 8 bases, and 9 bases lay in between. The germline V gene has CDR1 LNHDA and CDR2 SQIVND (reference sequence). CDR3 length equals 12 residues. This chain's CDR3 is CASSRSGYTIYF. Written as DNA, the CDR3 is TGTGCCAGTAGTAGGTCGGGATACACCATATATTTT.

V is TRBV13 and J is TRBJ2-7; 9 bases line up with TRBD1. V lost 5 bases, J lost 4 bases, and 9 bases stayed unmatched. Looked up from germline, CDR1 is PRHDT and CDR2 is FYEKMQ (reference sequence). The CDR3 loop spans 15 amino acids. The CDR3 DNA reads TGTGCCAGCAGCGCGGCCGACGGACAGGGGTACGAGCAGTACTTC. This translates into CASSAADGQGYEQYF.

This rearrangement joins TRBV18 to TRBJ1-2; D is unresolved. V lost 3 bases and J 6 bases, leaving 8 bases between the germline ends. The V gene's germline CDR1 is KGHSH and CDR2 LQKENI. The CDR3 consists of 12 residues. The CDR3: CASSPRGDGYTF. The CDR3, as DNA: TGTGCCAGCTCACCGCGGGGAGATGGCTACACCTTC.

According to its frequency, this clone is medium-sized. The chain couples TRBV10-2 to TRBJ2-7; the match to TRBD2 covers 7 bases. The CDR3 totals 14 residues. In germline, CDR1 is WSHSY, CDR2 SAAADI. With V trimmed by 8 bases and J by 2 bases, 9 bases remained unmatched. For the CDR3, the DNA is TGCGCCAGCGGAGGGGCGGGAGTCGCCTACGAGCAGTACTTC. Translating gives CASGGAGVAYEQYF.

The chain is built from TRBV30 and TRBJ2-1, with 9 bases lining up with TRBD2. Germline V CDR1 and CDR2: GTSNPN, SVGIG (reference sequence). This CDR3 has 14 residues. J was trimmed by 7 bases and V by 4 bases; bases with no gene match: 8. CDR3: CAWNVPREGNEQFF. CDR3 sequence (DNA): TGTGCCTGGAACGTCCCGCGGGAGGGTAATGAGCAGTTCTTC.